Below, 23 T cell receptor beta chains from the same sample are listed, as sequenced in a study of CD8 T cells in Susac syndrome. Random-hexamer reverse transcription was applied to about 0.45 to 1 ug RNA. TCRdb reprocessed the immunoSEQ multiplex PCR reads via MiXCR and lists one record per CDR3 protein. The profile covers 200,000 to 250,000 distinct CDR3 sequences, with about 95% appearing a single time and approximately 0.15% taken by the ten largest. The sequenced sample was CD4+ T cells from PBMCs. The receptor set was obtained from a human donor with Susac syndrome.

The DNA for the CDR3 is TGTGCCAGCAGCCCCCCTAGCAATCAGCCCCAGCATTTT. Protein sequence: CASSPPSNQPQHF. The chain couples TRBV7-2 to TRBJ1-5; D remains ambiguous. V lost 5 bases to trimming and J lost 0 bases, with 5 bases between them. The CDR3 is 13 residues long. Germline lookup yields CDR1 SGHTA and CDR2 FQGNSA.

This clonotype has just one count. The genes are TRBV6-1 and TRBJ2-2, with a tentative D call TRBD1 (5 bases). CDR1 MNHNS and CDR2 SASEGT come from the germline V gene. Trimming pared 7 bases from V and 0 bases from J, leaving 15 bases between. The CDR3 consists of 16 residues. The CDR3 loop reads CASTPPGRANTGELFF. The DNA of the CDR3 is TGTGCCAGCACCCCCCCAGGCAGGGCGAACACCGGGGAGCTGTTTTTT.

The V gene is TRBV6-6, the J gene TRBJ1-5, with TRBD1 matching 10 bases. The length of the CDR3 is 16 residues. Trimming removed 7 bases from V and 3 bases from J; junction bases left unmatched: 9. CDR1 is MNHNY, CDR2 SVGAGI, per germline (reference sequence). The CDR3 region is CASTPRDRGNNQPQHF. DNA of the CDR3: TGTGCCAGCACTCCCCGGGACAGGGGTAACAATCAGCCCCAGCATTTT.

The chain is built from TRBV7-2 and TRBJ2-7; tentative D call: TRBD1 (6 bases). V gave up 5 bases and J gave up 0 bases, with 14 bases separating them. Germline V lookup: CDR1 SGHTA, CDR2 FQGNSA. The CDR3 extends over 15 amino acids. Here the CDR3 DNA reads TGTGCCAGCAGCCGTGTCGGACAGCTCTCCTACGAGCAGTACTTC. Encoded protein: CASSRVGQLSYEQYF.

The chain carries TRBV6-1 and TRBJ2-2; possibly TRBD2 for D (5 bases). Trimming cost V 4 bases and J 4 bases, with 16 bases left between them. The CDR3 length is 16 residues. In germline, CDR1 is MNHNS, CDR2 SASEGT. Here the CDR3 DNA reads TGTGCCAGCAGTGCGGGCCACAACGAGGGCACCGGGGAGCTGTTTTTT. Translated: CASSAGHNEGTGELFF.

The DNA of the CDR3 is TGTGCCAGTAGTGCCGGACAGCGAAGCCTAAGGGGGAACACTGAAGCTTTCTTT. It codes for CASSAGQRSLRGNTEAFF. The chain has TRBV19 and TRBJ1-1, with a tentative D call TRBD1 (6 bases). Trimming removed 5 bases at V and 1 base at J, with 23 bases between. The CDR3 totals 18 residues. CDR1 LNHDA and CDR2 SQIVND come from the germline V gene (reference sequence).

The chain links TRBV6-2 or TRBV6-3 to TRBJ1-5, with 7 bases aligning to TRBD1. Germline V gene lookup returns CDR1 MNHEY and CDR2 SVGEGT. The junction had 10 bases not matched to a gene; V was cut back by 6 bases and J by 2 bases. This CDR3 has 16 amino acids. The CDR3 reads CASRGGTASGNQPQHF. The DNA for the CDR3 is TGTGCCAGCAGGGGAGGGACAGCCTCGGGCAATCAGCCCCAGCATTTT.

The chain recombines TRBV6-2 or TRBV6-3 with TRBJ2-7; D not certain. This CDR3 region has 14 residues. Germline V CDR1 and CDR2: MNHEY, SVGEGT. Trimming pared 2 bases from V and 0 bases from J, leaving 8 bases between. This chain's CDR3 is CASSYRIGSYEQYF. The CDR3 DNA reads TGTGCCAGCAGTTACCGGATCGGCTCCTACGAGCAGTACTTC.

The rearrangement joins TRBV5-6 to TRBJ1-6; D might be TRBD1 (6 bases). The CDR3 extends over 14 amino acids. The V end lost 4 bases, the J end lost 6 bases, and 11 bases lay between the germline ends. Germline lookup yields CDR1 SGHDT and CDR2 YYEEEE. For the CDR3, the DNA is TGTGCCAGCAGCACGACAGGACCTAATTCACCCCTCCACTTT. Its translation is CASSTTGPNSPLHF.

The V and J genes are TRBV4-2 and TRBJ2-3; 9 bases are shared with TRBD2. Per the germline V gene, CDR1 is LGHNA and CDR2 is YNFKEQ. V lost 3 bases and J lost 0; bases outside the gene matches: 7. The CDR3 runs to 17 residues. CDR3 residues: CASSQDLSGGSTDTQYF. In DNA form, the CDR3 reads TGTGCCAGCAGCCAGGATTTAAGCGGGGGGAGCACAGATACGCAGTATTTT.

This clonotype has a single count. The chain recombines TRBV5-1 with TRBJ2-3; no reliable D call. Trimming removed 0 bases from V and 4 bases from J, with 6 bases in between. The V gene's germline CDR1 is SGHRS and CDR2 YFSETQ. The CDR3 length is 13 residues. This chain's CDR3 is CASSLDAADTQYF. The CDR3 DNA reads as TGCGCCAGCAGCTTGGATGCCGCAGATACGCAGTATTTT.

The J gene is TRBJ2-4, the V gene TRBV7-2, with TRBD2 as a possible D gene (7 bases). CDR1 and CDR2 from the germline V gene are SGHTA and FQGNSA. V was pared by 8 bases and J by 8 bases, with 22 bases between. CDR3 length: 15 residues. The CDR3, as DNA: TGTGCCAGCCGATCCTCACAGGGAGGGAGGTACATTCAGTACTTC. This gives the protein CASRSSQGGRYIQYF.

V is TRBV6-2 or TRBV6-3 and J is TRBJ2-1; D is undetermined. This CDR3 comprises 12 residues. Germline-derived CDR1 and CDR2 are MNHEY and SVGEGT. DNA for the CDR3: TGTATCGATTACCGGCTCTACAATGAGCAGTTCTTC. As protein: CIDYRLYNEQFF.

The CDR3 bases are TGCGCCAGCAGCCGGTCGACAGGGGCCGAGAACACTGAAGCTTTCTTT. Translated: CASSRSTGAENTEAFF. The chain recombines TRBV5-1 with TRBJ1-1; 8 bases align to TRBD1. This CDR3 has 16 residues. With 4 bases clipped from V and 1 base from J, the junction kept 9 bases outside the gene matches. Germline CDR1 is SGHRS and CDR2 is YFSETQ.

The CDR3 spells CASSPGTGLWPLHF. The CDR3 region has the DNA TGTGCCAGCTCACCAGGGACAGGACTTTGGCCCCTCCACTTT. This chain uses TRBV18 with TRBJ1-6, with TRBD1 matching 8 bases. After removal of 2 bases from V and 13 bases from J, the junction contained 7 bases not matched to a gene. The CDR3 covers 14 residues. Germline V CDR1 and CDR2: KGHSH, LQKENI.

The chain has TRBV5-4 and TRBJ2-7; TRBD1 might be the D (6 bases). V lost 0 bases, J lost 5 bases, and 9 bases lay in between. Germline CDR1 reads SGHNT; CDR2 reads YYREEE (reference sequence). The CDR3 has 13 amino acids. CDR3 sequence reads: CASSLAGVDEQYF. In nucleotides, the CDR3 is TGTGCCAGCAGCTTGGCAGGGGTCGACGAGCAGTACTTC.

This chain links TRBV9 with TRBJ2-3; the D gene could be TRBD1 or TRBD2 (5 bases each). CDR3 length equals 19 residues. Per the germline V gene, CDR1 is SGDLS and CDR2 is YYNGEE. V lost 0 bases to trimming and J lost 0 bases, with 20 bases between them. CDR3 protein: CASSVGLAIQGDSTDTQYF. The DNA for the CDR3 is TGTGCCAGCAGCGTAGGACTCGCTATTCAGGGAGACAGCACAGATACGCAGTATTTT.

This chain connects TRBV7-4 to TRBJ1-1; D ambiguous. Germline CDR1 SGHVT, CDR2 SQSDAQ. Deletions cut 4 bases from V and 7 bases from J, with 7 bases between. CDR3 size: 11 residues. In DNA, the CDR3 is TGTGCCAGCAGCTCGGACTGTGAAGCTTTCTTT. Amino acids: CASSSDCEAFF.

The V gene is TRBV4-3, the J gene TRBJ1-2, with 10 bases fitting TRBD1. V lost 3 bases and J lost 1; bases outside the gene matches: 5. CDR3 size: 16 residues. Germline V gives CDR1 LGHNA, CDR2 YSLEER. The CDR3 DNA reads TGCGCCAGCAGCCATGCCGGGACAGGGGATAACTATGGCTACACCTTC. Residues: CASSHAGTGDNYGYTF.

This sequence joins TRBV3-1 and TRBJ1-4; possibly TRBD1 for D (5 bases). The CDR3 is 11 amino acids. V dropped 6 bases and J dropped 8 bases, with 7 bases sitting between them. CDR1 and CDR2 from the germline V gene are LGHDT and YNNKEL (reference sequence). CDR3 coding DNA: TGTGCCAGCAGGGCAGGGGAAAAACTGTTTTTT. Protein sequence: CASRAGEKLFF. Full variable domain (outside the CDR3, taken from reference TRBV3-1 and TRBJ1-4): DTAVSQTPKYLVTQMGNDKSIKCEQNLGHDTMYWYKQDSKKFLKIMFSYNNKELIINETVPNRFSPKSPDKAHLNLHINSLELGDSAVYFCASRAGEKLFFGSGTQLSVL.

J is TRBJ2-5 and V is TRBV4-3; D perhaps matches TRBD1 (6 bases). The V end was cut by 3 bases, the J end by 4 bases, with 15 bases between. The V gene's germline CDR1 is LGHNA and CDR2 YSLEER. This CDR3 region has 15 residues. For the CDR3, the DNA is TGCGCCAGCAGCCAGGAACAGGGTTTGGGAGAGACCCAGTACTTC. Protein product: CASSQEQGLGETQYF.

The CDR3 region is CSVAGGVGSDTQYF. The DNA of the CDR3 is TGCAGCGTCGCTGGGGGGGTCGGTTCGGATACGCAGTATTTT. The chain joins TRBV29-1 to TRBJ2-3; 7 bases agree with TRBD2. This CDR3 is built from 14 residues. Germline CDR1 and CDR2: SQVTM and ANQGSEA. The V segment lost 6 bases and the J segment 6 bases; nucleotides outside the gene matches: 12.

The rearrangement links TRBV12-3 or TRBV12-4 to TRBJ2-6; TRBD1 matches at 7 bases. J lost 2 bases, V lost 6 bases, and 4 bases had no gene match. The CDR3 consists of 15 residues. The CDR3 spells CASRFTGAGANVLTF. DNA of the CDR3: TGTGCCAGCAGATTCACAGGGGCTGGGGCCAACGTCCTGACTTTC.